This T cell receptor beta chain was recorded in a study of response to subunit inactivated influenza vaccine. MiXCR, run by TCRdb on the RT-PCR reads, gives a single entry per CDR3 protein. The sample lists around 570,000 distinct CDR3 sequences, over 9% occurring once. This clonotype showed up many times. This sample also appeared in a second study, on T cells expressing NK-cell markers. That paper adds: Template switching by 5'RACE with UMIs generated the TCR beta cDNA. Sorted T-cell subsets CD3+CD56+NKG2C+, CD3+CD56+NKG2C- and CD3+CD56-NKG2C+ were TCR beta-sequenced. The study sequenced eight donors, seven HCMV-seropositive and one seronegative. Each of roughly six donors carried dominant NKG2C+ clonotypes accounting for about 1.0-8% of CD8+ T cells. There remained a lack of clarity about HCMV specificity of expanded NKG2C+ T cell clones.

The clonotype comes from a man aged 45 to 65 who received an inactivated influenza vaccine. This specimen was PBMCs from blood, taken on the day of vaccination.

The CDR3 DNA sequence: TGTGCCATCAGTGGTCCAGGGGGTGGACAAGAGACCCAGTACTTC. It yields the protein CAISGPGGGQETQYF. V usage is TRBV10-3 and J usage is TRBJ2-5, with 7 bases matching TRBD1. CDR3 length: 15 amino acids. Germline trimming cut 4 bases from V and 2 bases from J; bases unmatched to any gene: 7. Germline V lookup: CDR1 ENHRY, CDR2 SYGVKD.